These 9 T cell receptor beta chains were sequenced from one sample in a study of tumor-infiltrating lymphocytes in primary liver carcinoma. Bulk tissue was left unsorted, and RNA and DNA were co-extracted from 20-30 mg of it. TCR beta cDNA was reverse-transcribed from about 500 ng of total RNA. The reaction used a constant-region primer and ProtoScript II reverse transcriptase. Modified slightly, ARM-PCR produced TCR beta libraries over three nested multiplex PCR rounds. Each of the first two PCR rounds ran approximately 10 cycles with TRBV1-TRBV30 forward and C-beta reverse primers. TCRdb reprocessed the multiplex PCR reads with MiXCR, giving one entry per CDR3 protein. The table includes around 120,000 distinct CDR3 sequences, roughly 75% detected once. The sequenced material came from tumor-adjacent normal liver tissue. The origin of the receptors is a woman aged 55 to 70 with primary liver carcinoma and hepatitis B virus infection.

In this sample, this clonotype turned up many times. V usage is TRBV29-1 and J usage is TRBJ1-1, with 7 bases fitting TRBD1. Germline V gene sequence: CDR1 SQVTM, CDR2 ANQGSEA. V was pared by 4 bases and J by 4 bases, with 9 bases of the junction left unmatched. The CDR3 is 14 residues long. DNA for the CDR3: TGCAGCGTTGTTAGAGAGGGGGCGGTCACTGAAGCTTTCTTT. This encodes CSVVREGAVTEAFF.

With respect to this clonotype: An end of the junction does not agree with germline; a read error may underlie this. The chain is built from TRBV4-1 and TRBJ2-3, with D unresolved. Germline V gives CDR1 MGHRA, CDR2 YSYEKL. This CDR3 comprises 11 residues. The CDR3 region is CANSQEDMQCF. The CDR3 nucleotides are TGCGCCAACAGCCAAGAAGATATGCAGTGTTTT.

For this clonotype: Sequence at one end of the junction differs from germline and may be a read error. This chain connects TRBV5-4 to TRBJ1-1; D is unresolved. Germline V CDR1 and CDR2: SGHNT, YYREEE (reference sequence). This CDR3 is built from 15 residues. DNA of the CDR3: TGCCCCAGCAGCTTGATTACTCTGGGTGACACTGAAGCTTTCTTT. This translates into CPSSLITLGDTEAFF.

The count of this clonotype is one. At one boundary the junction diverges from the germline segment, which might be a read error. This chain joins TRBV6-5 and TRBJ2-7; TRBD2 aligns across 10 bases. The CDR3 has 16 amino acids. The germline V gene encodes CDR1 MNHEY and CDR2 SVGAGI. CDR3 nucleotides: TGTGCCAACGGAAGACTCATAGCGGGAGGCTCCTACGAGCAGTACTTT. Its translation: CANGRLIAGGSYEQYF.

On this clonotype itself: A much larger clonotype is one base distant, so this may be a read error. The chain carries TRBV7-9 and TRBJ2-5, with 7 bases matching TRBD2. Germline loops: CDR1 SEHNR, CDR2 FQNEAQ (reference sequence). The CDR3 has 14 amino acids. The CDR3 DNA reads TGTGACAGCAGCTTAGCGGGCAGGGAGGAGTCCCAGTACTTC. It is translated as CDSSLAGREESQYF. Complete variable domain (other parts from reference TRBV7-9 and TRBJ2-5): DTGVSQNPRHKITKRGQNVTFRCDPISEHNRLYWYRQTLGQGPEFLTYFQNEAQLEKSRLLSDRFSAERPKGSFSTLEIQRTEQGDSAMYLCDSSLAGREESQYFGPGTRLLVL.

Note on this clonotype: With a much larger clone just one base away, this may be a read error. V usage is TRBV6-2 or TRBV6-3 and J usage is TRBJ1-6, with D possibly being TRBD1 (6 bases). Germline V gene data show CDR1 as MNHEY and CDR2 as SVGEGT. The CDR3 is made up of 12 amino acids. CDR3 nucleotides: TGTGCCAGCCGGGACACCCGTCGACCCCTCCGCTTT. Its protein is CASRDTRRPLRF.

The sample holds many counts of this clonotype. The chain links TRBV29-1 to TRBJ2-1; TRBD2 matches at 10 bases. This CDR3 has 14 amino acids. V lost 3 bases, J lost 5 bases, and 4 bases stayed unmatched. Germline V gives CDR1 SQVTM, CDR2 ANQGSEA. CDR3 DNA sequence: TGCAGCGTTGAGGGACTAGCGACCGACAATGAGCAGTTCTTC. Translated, it gives CSVEGLATDNEQFF.

CDR3 residues: CASSQRAWGYTF. The CDR3 nucleotides read TGTGCCAGCAGTCAGAGAGCTTGGGGCTACACCTTC. This chain links TRBV12-3 or TRBV12-4 with TRBJ1-2; no clear D gene. The CDR3 runs 12 residues. Trimming took off 5 bases at V and 8 bases at J, with 12 bases between the two ends.

Note on this clonotype: A much larger clone differs from this one at a single base, so this may be a read error. The chain uses TRBV5-6 and TRBJ1-1, with TRBD1 matching 11 bases. Germline V CDR1 and CDR2: SGHDT, YYEEEE. This CDR3 has 15 amino acids. V shed 0 bases, J shed 7 bases, and the junction held 5 bases outside the gene matches. CDR3 loop: CASSLVGTGGVEAFF. The CDR3 DNA follows: TGTGCCAGCAGCTTGGTCGGGACAGGGGGTGTTGAAGCTTTCTTT.